Each of the 16 T cell receptor beta chains below was sequenced from the same sample in a study of metastatic and nonmetastatic thyroid tumors (dated by TCRdb to between 2020 and 2021). No patient had received any treatment before thyroid surgery. The library was prepared using PCR. Instrument on record: Illumina HiSeq 4000. TCRdb passed the public sequencing reads through fastp at Q25 and MiXCR, retaining productive beta sequences. The sample profile shows 7,000 to 8,500 clones; around 30% of them were found once. The ten largest clonotypes hold less than 30% of the sample. Sequencing was carried out using tumor tissue. The receptors stem from a female donor with papillary thyroid cancer or a benign thyroid nodule (not recorded which). Some clones in this sample may be carry-over from other donors' samples.

This clone is categorized as large (0.1 to 1%). The chain links TRBV12-3 or TRBV12-4 to TRBJ1-1, with 10 bases matching TRBD1. The CDR3 runs 17 residues. V shed 5 bases, J shed 5 bases, and the junction held 14 bases outside the gene matches. This CDR3 reads CASSPTGGAVGGTEAFF. CDR3 coding DNA: TGTGCCAGCAGTCCGACAGGGGGCGCGGTCGGTGGGACTGAAGCTTTCTTT.

The CDR3 is CASNSGGGADEQYF. Here the CDR3 DNA reads TGCGCCAGCAATAGCGGCGGGGGAGCTGACGAGCAGTACTTC. V and J are TRBV5-1 and TRBJ2-7; TRBD2 matches 7 bases. Germline lookup yields CDR1 SGHRS and CDR2 YFSETQ. J was trimmed by 5 bases and V by 6 bases; bases with no gene match: 11. The CDR3 has 14 amino acids.

There are many counts of this clone. The V gene is TRBV10-3, the J gene TRBJ2-5, with 9 bases identical to TRBD2. V trimming: 3 bases; J trimming: 5 bases; junction bases outside the gene matches: 4. The CDR3 consists of 14 residues. Germline V CDR1 and CDR2: ENHRY, SYGVKD. Here the CDR3 reads CAISDPAGGETQYF. The CDR3 DNA reads as TGTGCCATCAGTGACCCCGCGGGAGGGGAGACCCAGTACTTC.

The chain recombines TRBV12-3 or TRBV12-4 with TRBJ1-6; D gene ambiguous. This CDR3 contains 15 residues. V gave up 1 base and J gave up 7 bases, with 11 bases separating them. The DNA of the CDR3 is TGTGCCAGCAGTTTAGGGGGAGGAGGGAATTCACCCCTCCACTTT. This gives the protein CASSLGGGGNSPLHF.

This clone is medium-sized in the sample. The rearrangement uses TRBV25-1 and TRBJ1-6; D perhaps matches TRBD1 (5 bases). CDR1 and CDR2 (germline): MGHDK, SYGVNS. This CDR3 is 15 amino acids long. Trimming removed 5 bases at V and 8 bases at J, with 16 bases between. In nucleotides, the CDR3 is TGTGCCAGCAGTCGTTTGGACATTAATTATTCACCCCTCCACTTT. It translates to CASSRLDINYSPLHF.

The chain employs TRBV4-1 and TRBJ1-3; 8 nucleotides match TRBD1. Germline CDR1 is MGHRA and CDR2 is YSYEKL. J lost 3 bases, V lost 5 bases, and 6 bases had no gene match. The CDR3 runs to 15 residues. The CDR3 DNA reads TGCGCCAGCAGCGCAACAGGGGGAGGTGGAAACACCATATATTTT. Amino acid sequence: CASSATGGGGNTIYF.

This clone was counted a few times. The junction differs from germline at one of its ends, possibly a read error. The V call is TRBV27, the J call TRBJ1-2; the match to TRBD1 covers 7 bases. CDR3 length equals 13 residues. Germline V CDR1 and CDR2: MNHEY, SMNVEV (reference sequence). The CDR3 reads CAGSLTGVNGYTF. The CDR3 nucleotides are TGTGCCGGCAGTTTAACAGGGGTGAATGGCTACACCTTC.

The chain carries TRBV27 and TRBJ1-2; no clear D. The CDR3 is 14 amino acids. V lost 6 bases and J lost 3, with 14 bases in between. Germline assignment: CDR1 MNHEY and CDR2 SMNVEV (reference sequence). In DNA form, the CDR3 reads TGTGCCAGCAGCTATAAGGGAGGGTACTATGGCTACACCTTC. Translated, it gives CASSYKGGYYGYTF.

The sample holds many counts of this clone. The chain employs TRBV5-1 and TRBJ1-6, with D perhaps TRBD1 (5 bases). This CDR3 region has 14 residues. V was shortened by 1 base and J by 7 bases, with 9 bases between the two germline ends. Germline V CDR1 and CDR2: SGHRS, YFSETQ. The CDR3 DNA reads as TGCGCCAGCAGCTTGCAGGGATTGAATTCACCCCTCCACTTT. Translated, it gives CASSLQGLNSPLHF.

As concerns this clone: As the CDR3 is not closed by the conserved phenylalanine or tryptophan, this likely results from a read error. The CDR3 DNA sequence: TGTGCCAGCAGTTGGGGACTGGAACTGGGCGAGCAGTACTTA. Translated: CASSWGLELGEQYL. The gene calls are TRBV6-2 or TRBV6-3 and TRBJ2-7; D is perhaps TRBD2 (6 bases). Trimming removed 4 bases from V and 6 bases from J, with 16 bases in between. The CDR3 runs to 14 residues. Germline V gene data show CDR1 as MNHEY and CDR2 as SVGEGT.

The CDR3 region is CASSLGQGTRYEQYF. CDR3 bases: TGTGCCAGCAGCCTTGGACAGGGGACTCGCTACGAGCAGTACTTC. V is TRBV7-7 and J is TRBJ2-7; TRBD1 matches 9 bases. V was clipped by 5 bases and J by 3 bases; unmatched bases: 8. Germline loops: CDR1 SSHAT, CDR2 FNYEAQ (reference sequence). CDR3 size: 15 residues.

The gene calls are TRBV24-1 and TRBJ2-7; 7 bases map to TRBD1. CDR1 is KGHDR, CDR2 SFDVKD, per germline. J was trimmed by 7 bases and V by 6 bases; bases with no gene match: 2. The CDR3 is made up of 11 amino acids. The CDR3 region has the DNA TGTGCCACCAGTAAGACAGGGGAGCAGTACTTC. Its translation is CATSKTGEQYF.

This clone was detected a few times. The chain joins TRBV6-1 to TRBJ1-2, with D perhaps TRBD1 (6 bases). The CDR3 runs to 14 residues. V lost 7 bases and J lost 1, with 13 bases in between. Germline CDR1 is MNHNS and CDR2 is SASEGT. The chain's CDR3 is CASTRDIFNYGYTF. For the CDR3, the DNA is TGTGCCAGCACCCGGGACATCTTTAACTATGGCTACACCTTC.

This clone showed up just a few times. This chain connects TRBV28 to TRBJ1-6; D is unclear. V lost 4 bases, J lost 4 bases, and 11 bases lay in between. Germline loops: CDR1 MDHEN, CDR2 SYDVKM. The CDR3 covers 15 residues. CDR3 amino acids: CASSSSYGYNSPLHF. The DNA of the CDR3 is TGTGCCAGCAGTTCCAGTTACGGATATAATTCACCCCTCCACTTT.

The CDR3 region has the DNA TGTGCCAGCAGCTCCAGCCCCGGAGGGATAGAGACCCAGTACTTC. Protein: CASSSSPGGIETQYF. This chain uses TRBV11-2 with TRBJ2-5; D possibly corresponds to TRBD2 (6 bases). CDR3 size: 15 residues. Per germline, CDR1 SGHAT and CDR2 FQNNGV. Trimming removed 4 bases from V and 4 bases from J, with 16 bases in between.

The chain couples TRBV13 to TRBJ2-2, with TRBD2 identical over 11 bases. The CDR3 consists of 19 residues. The germline CDR1 and CDR2 sequences are PRHDT and FYEKMQ (reference sequence). V shed 5 bases and J 2 bases; nucleotides not matched to a gene: 13. CDR3 sequence reads: CASSPGTSGDWGNTGELFF. CDR3 DNA: TGTGCCAGCAGCCCCGGGACTAGCGGAGATTGGGGTAACACCGGGGAGCTGTTTTTT.